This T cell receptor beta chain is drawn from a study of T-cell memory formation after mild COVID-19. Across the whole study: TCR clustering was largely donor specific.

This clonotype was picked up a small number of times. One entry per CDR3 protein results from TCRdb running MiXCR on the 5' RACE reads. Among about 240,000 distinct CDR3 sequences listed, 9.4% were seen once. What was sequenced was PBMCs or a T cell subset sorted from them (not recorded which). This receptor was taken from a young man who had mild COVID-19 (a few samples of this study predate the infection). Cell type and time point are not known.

The CDR3 sequence: CASSPVETPDRETQYF. Written as DNA, the CDR3 is TGCGCCAGCAGCCCCGTGGAGACTCCCGACCGAGAGACCCAGTACTTC. The gene calls are TRBV4-1 and TRBJ2-5; D is unclear. Germline loops: CDR1 MGHRA, CDR2 YSYEKL. V was pared by 4 bases and J by 4 bases, with 19 bases between. CDR3 size: 16 residues.